The clone carrying this T cell receptor beta chain has more than one count but fewer than ten. The antigen remains unidentified. From the 5' RACE reads, TCRdb called clonotypes with MiXCR, one entry per CDR3 protein. Found here are about 540,000 distinct CDR3 sequences, 12% of them singletons; the top ten hold over 6.5%. The sample belongs to a study of CD8 T cells in ankylosing spondylitis. Germline V gene lookup returns CDR1 SGDLS and CDR2 YYNGEE. V was clipped by 4 bases and J by 5 bases, with 19 bases between them. The CDR3 extends over 16 amino acids. Whole-study results and caveats: Significant enrichment of disease-linked clones was reportedly seen in matched ankylosing spondylitis synovial fluid. A TCR beta motif of 7 to 9 highly homologous variants seemed to mark ankylosing spondylitis blood.

Sequenced: blood, either unsorted or a sorted T cell fraction (not recorded which). This receptor was identified in a male donor with ankylosing spondylitis. The chain recombines TRBV9 with TRBJ2-1; D perhaps matches TRBD2 (6 bases). Written as DNA, the CDR3 is TGTGCCAGCAGCTTTAGATCTAGCGCGCACAACAATGAGCAGTTCTTC. Translating it yields CASSFRSSAHNNEQFF. The variable domain in full, completed from reference TRBV9 and TRBJ2-1, reads DSGVTQTPKHLITATGQRVTLRCSPRSGDLSVYWYQQSLDQGLQFLIQYYNGEERAKGNILERFSAQQFPDLHSELNLSSLELGDSALYFCASSFRSSAHNNEQFFGPGTRLTVL.